This TCR beta chain was found in a study of blood T cell repertoires in COVID-19. Across the whole study: T cells, B-cell-depleted T cells, or PBMCs provided the cDNA or gDNA that served as material.

The length of the CDR3 is 16 residues. The germline V gene has CDR1 MNHEY and CDR2 SVGEGT. V lost 1 base to trimming and J lost 2 bases; unmatched junction nucleotides: 5. Generated by immunoSEQ multiplex PCR, the TCRdb table keeps only in-frame clones and is missing some. The table records some 300,000 clones, about 88% of them present only once. Enrolled through a virtual design, the participants were between roughly 18 and 90 years of age and came from around 25 US areas. Self-reported history from a screening survey and questionnaire set each donor's cohort. The sequencing input was PBMCs or T cells enriched from blood (not recorded which). This clonotype was sampled from a woman aged 60-75 years in a cohort exposed to, infected with or recovered from COVID-19 (not recorded which). The chain couples TRBV6-2 or TRBV6-3 to TRBJ2-1; 7 positions match TRBD2. CDR3 nucleotides: TGTGCCAGCAGTTACTTAGGCGGGAGTCCCTACAATGAGCAGTTCTTC. It yields the protein CASSYLGGSPYNEQFF.